A single sample gave rise to the 13 T cell receptor delta chains below, sequenced in a study of gammadelta T cells in human blood. TCRdb reanalyzed the RT-PCR reads using CATT. The sample has around 840 delta-chain clones, 11% to 15% seen once. Sequenced: non-Vgamma9Vdelta2 gamma-delta T cells from fetal blood. The receptors were gathered from a human fetus.

Notes on this clone: With a far larger clone one base away, a read error is the likely cause. The V and J genes are TRDV2 and TRDJ3, with TRDD3 matching over 8 bases. The J gene was missing in TCRdb and was found by matching the end of the DNA to germline. The CDR3 has 19 amino acids. Looked up from germline, CDR1 is GEAIGNYY and CDR2 is EKD. J was trimmed by 0 bases and V by 1 base; bases with no gene match: 7. CDR3 protein: CACDTRLGVNSWDTRQMFF. The CDR3 coding sequence is TGTGCCTGTGACACTCGACTGGGGGTTAACTCCTGGGACACCCGACAGATGTTTTTC.

With regard to this clone: A much larger clone lies one base from this, so it may be a read error. The chain uses TRDV1 and TRDJ2; 7 bases match TRDD3. The J gene, left out of TCRdb, was set here by checking the DNA against germline. J lost 7 bases, V lost 3 bases, and 29 bases had no gene match. The CDR3 is made up of 22 amino acids. CDR1 and CDR2 (germline): TSWWSYY, QGS. CDR3 region: CALGDLNLFALNWGYVKAQLFF. The CDR3 nucleotides are TGTGCTCTTGGGGATCTCAACCTATTTGCTTTGAACTGGGGTTACGTGAAAGCACAACTCTTCTTT.

This clone was found a few times. A single base separates this from a much larger clone, so it may be a read error. This sample includes further DNA sequences coding for the same CDR3. The chain links TRDV2 to TRDJ1; 10 bases map to TRDD3. The CDR3 has 17 residues. Germline CDR1 and CDR2: GEAIGNYY and EKD. With V trimmed by 0 bases and J by 0 bases, 6 bases remained unmatched. As DNA, the CDR3 is TGTGCCTGTGACACCGTACTGGGGGATGGTGACACCGATAAACTCATCTTT. Translation gives CACDTVLGDGDTDKLIF.

Notes on this clone: It may be a read error: a sequence one base away is much more abundant. The sample has other DNA sequences that encode this CDR3 too. The chain employs TRDV3 and TRDJ2; D is unresolved. Trimming took off 0 bases at V and 1 base at J, with 15 bases between the two ends. Germline V gene data show CDR1 as TVYSNPD and CDR2 as GDNSRS (reference sequence). This CDR3 spans 16 amino acids. The DNA for the CDR3 is TGTGCCTTTAGTTGGAGGGTCTCCCGTTTGACAGCACAACTCTTCTTT. It yields the protein CAFSWRVSRLTAQLFF.

This clone is classed as large. Additional DNA sequences in this sample encode the identical CDR3. The chain couples TRAV29/DV5 to TRDJ2, with 8 bases aligning to TRDD3. Germline V lookup: CDR1 NSMFDY, CDR2 ISSIKDK. The CDR3 has 17 residues. With V trimmed by 1 base and J by 0 bases, 8 bases remained unmatched. The CDR3 sequence is CAASFYWGPSLTAQLFF. The CDR3, as DNA: TGTGCAGCAAGCTTCTACTGGGGGCCATCTTTGACAGCACAACTCTTCTTT.

The chain combines TRDV2 with TRDJ2; TRDD3 matches at 7 bases. The J gene was not available in TCRdb and was assigned here by matching the DNA to germline segments. Per germline, CDR1 GEAIGNYY and CDR2 EKD. The CDR3 spans 16 residues. With 5 bases clipped from V and 0 bases from J, the junction kept 8 bases outside the gene matches. The CDR3 region is CACGRGIPALTAQLFF. CDR3 nucleotides: TGTGCCTGTGGGAGGGGGATCCCTGCTTTGACAGCACAACTCTTCTTT.

By sample fraction, this clone is large. The chain combines TRDV1 with TRDJ1; 9 bases line up with TRDD3. Germline V gene data show CDR1 as TSWWSYY and CDR2 as QGS. V trimming: 2 bases; J trimming: 0 bases; junction bases outside the gene matches: 16. The CDR3 covers 20 residues. Written as DNA, the CDR3 is TGTGCTCTTGGGGAAGAAACGTCCATCTGGGGGATTTCGTACACCGATAAACTCATCTTT. It specifies CALGEETSIWGISYTDKLIF.

Concerning this clone itself: This probably arose from a read error, given a far larger clone one base away. The rearrangement uses TRDV1 and TRDJ2; D unclear. Since TCRdb gives no J gene, matching the DNA to germline was used here to assign it. The germline gives CDR1 TSWWSYY, CDR2 QGS. This CDR3 is 17 amino acids long. CDR3 region: CALGDIEWDVVEARLFF. The CDR3 region has the DNA TGTGCTCTTGGGGACATCGAGTGGGACGTCGTGGAAGCACGACTCTTCTTT.

This rearrangement joins TRAV29/DV5 to TRDJ1; D not resolved. No J gene was available from TCRdb, and it was assigned here by a germline match of the DNA. Germline V gene lookup returns CDR1 NSMFDY and CDR2 ISSIKDK. There are 11 residues in the CDR3. Trimming pared 1 base from V and 0 bases from J, leaving 1 base between. CDR3 residues: CAASYTDKLIF. CDR3 coding DNA: TGTGCAGCAAGCTACACCGATAAACTCATCTTT.

This clone is classed as large (0.1 to 1%). The sample holds other DNA sequences that translate to the same CDR3. The chain combines TRDV1 with TRDJ2; 8 positions agree with TRDD3. CDR1 and CDR2 from the germline V gene are TSWWSYY and QGS. V was clipped by 0 bases and J by 4 bases; unmatched bases: 13. The CDR3 runs 19 residues. CDR3 protein: CALGELARDTRQETAQLFF. In nucleotides, the CDR3 is TGTGCTCTTGGGGAACTAGCAAGGGATACGCGCCAGGAGACAGCACAACTCTTCTTT.

On this clone itself: A read error may be the cause here, since a much bigger clone is one base away. J is TRDJ2 and V is TRAV29/DV5, with 10 positions matching TRDD3. The CDR3 is 22 residues long. The germline CDR1 and CDR2 sequences are NSMFDY and ISSIKDK. V gave up 0 bases and J gave up 3 bases; unmatched junction bases: 23. In DNA form, the CDR3 reads TGTGCAGCAAGCGCGTACCCTCGGATAATCTGGGGGATAATGGGCCTGACAGCACAACTCTTCTTT. It yields the protein CAASAYPRIIWGIMGLTAQLFF.

This clone was seen more than once but under ten times. A read error may explain this, as a much larger clone is one base away. The chain combines TRDV1 with TRDJ2; 11 nucleotides match TRDD3. This CDR3 region has 20 residues. The trim removed 3 bases at V and 4 bases at J, leaving 16 bases unmatched. The germline CDR1 and CDR2 sequences are TSWWSYY and QGS. The CDR3 DNA reads TGTGCTCTTGGGGATCCTTCTCCCTCACTGGGGGATATCGGGACAGCACAACTCTTCTTT. Its protein product is CALGDPSPSLGDIGTAQLFF.

As to this clone: Possible read error: a much larger clone is one base away. The V gene is TRDV2, the J gene TRDJ1; maybe TRDD3 (5 bases). TCRdb carries no J gene annotation; the J gene was assigned here by matching the DNA with germline. Germline loops: CDR1 GEAIGNYY, CDR2 EKD. The CDR3 runs 17 residues. The ends were cut back, 0 bases at V and 1 base at J, with 17 bases in the middle. Here the CDR3 reads CACDTGGYGHTTDKLIF. CDR3 sequence (DNA): TGTGCCTGTGACACCGGGGGTTACGGCCACACCACCGATAAACTCATCTTT.